Listed below are T cell receptor beta chains from one sample, sequenced in a study of regulatory T cells in long-lasting Graves disease. TCRdb passed the multiplex PCR reads through MiXCR, listing each CDR3 protein once. This table has hundreds of thousands of distinct CDR3 sequences, roughly 15% appearing once. These data also formed part of another study, on T cells in Graves' hyperthyroidism and ophthalmopathy.

The sample in question was peripheral blood mononuclear cells (PBMCs), obtained at new diagnosis, from a patient treated with antithyroid drugs. Receptors originate from a woman in her twenties or thirties with Graves disease. CDR3s include the opening cysteine and the closing phenylalanine or tryptophan. D genes are given only for firm matches.

J	D	V	CDR3
TRBJ2-1	TRBD2	TRBV20-1	CSAPPGLAGDEQFF
TRBJ2-1	TRBD2	TRBV11-3	CASSFGSGSLRDEQFF
TRBJ1-6	-	TRBV24-1	CATSAGTDNSPLHF
TRBJ2-2	-	TRBV3-1	CASSQDLIRTGELFF
TRBJ2-1	TRBD2	TRBV30	CAWSGASGYNEQFF
TRBJ2-5	TRBD2	TRBV11-2	CASCGNSGRGETQYF
TRBJ2-5	-	TRBV5-5	CASSAATRETQYF
TRBJ2-2	-	TRBV5-4	CASSQDIKITGELFF
TRBJ1-6	-	TRBV7-8	CASRAGSNSPLHF
TRBJ2-2	-	TRBV10-2	CASSSELSGELFF
TRBJ1-2	-	TRBV6-5	CASSYSGGRTF
TRBJ2-1	-	TRBV9	CASSSRDPDSYNEQFF
TRBJ1-5	-	TRBV20-1	CSASEENQPQHF
TRBJ1-1	-	TRBV12-3/TRBV12-4	CASTPTQGLPEAFF
TRBJ2-3	TRBD1	TRBV2	CASGQTGLDTQYF
-	-	TRBV18	CASSPARETQYF
TRBJ2-1	TRBD2	TRBV6-2/TRBV6-3	CASKTGGPGKQFF
TRBJ1-1	-	TRBV28	CASNNRQNTEAFF
TRBJ2-1	-	TRBV29-1	CSVGKVNNEQFF